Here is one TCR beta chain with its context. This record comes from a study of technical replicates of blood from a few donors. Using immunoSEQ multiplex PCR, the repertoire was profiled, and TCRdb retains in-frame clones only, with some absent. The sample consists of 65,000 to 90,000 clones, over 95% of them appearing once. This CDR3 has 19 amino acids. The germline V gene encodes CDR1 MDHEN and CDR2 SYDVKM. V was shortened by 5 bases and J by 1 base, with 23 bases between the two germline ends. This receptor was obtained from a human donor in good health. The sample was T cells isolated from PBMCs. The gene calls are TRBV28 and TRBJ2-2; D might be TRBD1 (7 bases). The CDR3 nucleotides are TGTGCCAGCAGTACCCTCAAGATCACAGGGGACTGGAACACCGGGGAGCTGTTTTTT. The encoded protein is CASSTLKITGDWNTGELFF.